This T cell receptor (beta chain) comes out of a study of Ad26.COV2.S vaccination and SARS-CoV-2 variants. Study-wide background: In the COV1001 trial, the donor was in the Ad26.COV2.S arm. The study's findings and limits: Non-spike TCR breadth was similar in vaccine and placebo recipients.

Sequencing used immunoSEQ multiplex PCR; TCRdb keeps in-frame clones, though not all of them. The sample has around 320,000 clones; about nine tenths are singletons. The CDR3 spans 14 residues. The ends lost 6 bases at V and 4 bases at J; junction bases unmatched: 4. Germline CDR1 MNHEY, CDR2 SMNVEV (reference sequence). Described treatment: some 20 received Ad26.COV2.S at low or high dose, single or two shots; five or six received placebo; per-sample allocation not given. Day 63 after the first vaccine or placebo injection was the time point for sampling. As to this clone: The antigen is unknown.

This specimen consisted of peripheral blood, obtained in a trial of Ad26.COV2.S vaccine versus placebo. The origin of this receptor is a person between 18 and 60 years old who received the Ad26.COV2.S COVID-19 vaccine or a placebo. This chain joins TRBV27 and TRBJ1-5; 9 bases align to TRBD1. The CDR3 reads CASRRQGENQPQHF. The CDR3 DNA reads TGTGCCAGCAGGAGACAGGGGGAAAATCAGCCCCAGCATTTT.